This TCR beta chain is drawn from a study of shared clonotypes between healthy human individuals. Points from the study as a whole: Non-shared clonotypes had lower generation probabilities than those shared by all four donors.

Notes on this clone: Its antigen is not known.

Some clones are missing from TCRdb's copy, which holds only in-frame ones; the method was immunoSEQ multiplex PCR. The sample holds roughly 1.5 million clones, 95% to 99% seen once. Each donor was a Caucasian adult residing in Nashville, Tennessee. This CDR3 has 21 residues. What was sequenced was naive CD4+ T cells sorted from blood. The subset: CD45RA+ positively selected. The source of this sequence is a man younger than 45 in good health. This sequence joins TRBV21-1 and TRBJ2-7; TRBD1, the D gene given by the table, was not confirmed from the DNA. TRBV21-1 is a known pseudogene. This CDR3 reads CASSKANGGQGRVPGAYEQYF. CDR3 DNA sequence: TGTGCCAGCAGCAAAGCCAATGGGGGACAGGGTAGGGTACCAGGGGCCTACGAGCAGTACTTC.